What follows are 19 T cell receptor beta chains derived from one specimen sequenced in a study of cytomegalovirus exposure and HLA in healthy donors (dated by TCRdb to about 2017). Library preparation employed the immunoSEQ multiplex PCR assay. For the multiplex PCR, a mixture combining 60 forward primers for TCR Vbeta segments and 13 reverse primers for TCR Jbeta segments was used. In its TCRdb copy, this immuneACCESS table keeps in-frame sequences only and misses some clones. Where compared with another copy, unresolved V genes explain less than half of these, and the others have no known cause. This sample has over 130,000 clones in its table, and 61% of those were observed once. The top ten clonotypes cover about 1.8% of the sample. Sample: PBMCs. The receptors derive from a male donor in good health and CMV-seronegative.

This sequence joins TRBV9 and TRBJ1-1, with TRBD1 as a possible D gene (6 bases). Germline values: CDR1 SGDLS, CDR2 YYNGEE. The CDR3 spans 14 residues. V lost 4 bases, J lost 4 bases, and 14 bases lay in between. The CDR3 sequence: CASSSREGVTEAFF. DNA for the CDR3: TGTGCCAGCAGCTCCCGGGAGGGGGTCACTGAAGCTTTCTTT.

V usage is TRBV18 and J usage is TRBJ2-5; D is perhaps TRBD1 (7 bases). CDR3 length: 15 residues. The germline V gene has CDR1 KGHSH and CDR2 LQKENI. The V and J ends lost 3 bases and 2 bases respectively, with 13 bases between them. The CDR3 here is CASSPRRDSQETQYF. The CDR3 nucleotides read TGTGCCAGCTCACCGCGGAGGGACAGTCAAGAGACCCAGTACTTC.

The chain uses TRBV30 and TRBJ1-1; tentative D call: TRBD1 (5 bases). Germline V gene data show CDR1 as GTSNPN and CDR2 as SVGIG (reference sequence). V was pared by 8 bases and J by 3 bases, with 16 bases between. This CDR3 contains 13 residues. The CDR3, as DNA: TGTGCCCGCCAAAGGGGCGGGGACACTGAAGCTTTCTTT. Translating it yields CARQRGGDTEAFF.

This clone was counted only a few times. The chain has TRBV6-1 and TRBJ2-3, with D possibly matching TRBD2 (5 bases). CDR1 is MNHNS, CDR2 SASEGT, per germline. Trimming removed 7 bases from V and 6 bases from J, with 20 bases in between. This CDR3 has 15 residues. CDR3 in DNA: TGTGCCAGCACGAGGGCTTGGGCTAATGGGGATACGCAGTATTTT. This codes for CASTRAWANGDTQYF.

The chain combines TRBV5-6 with TRBJ1-2; 11 nucleotides match TRBD1. The CDR3 totals 14 residues. CDR1 is SGHDT, CDR2 YYEEEE, per germline. The J segment lost 7 bases and the V segment lost 4 bases, leaving 6 bases of the junction unmatched. CDR3 sequence reads: CASSTGTGGRGYTF. Here the CDR3 DNA reads TGTGCCAGCAGCACCGGGACAGGGGGTCGTGGCTACACCTTC.

As to this clone: The sample contains more than one DNA sequence encoding this CDR3. The genes are TRBV18 and TRBJ2-7; D unresolved. V was cut by 3 bases and J by 4 bases, with 7 bases left in between. This CDR3 comprises 12 residues. CDR1 is KGHSH and CDR2 is LQKENI in the germline V gene. The CDR3 coding sequence is TGTGCCAGCTCACCGCAAACTTACGAGCAGTACTTC. This sequence encodes CASSPQTYEQYF.

The chain carries TRBV11-2 and TRBJ2-2; no reliable D call. The V end was cut by 2 bases, the J end by 3 bases, with 10 bases between. Germline V gene lookup returns CDR1 SGHAT and CDR2 FQNNGV. This CDR3 is 15 amino acids long. The CDR3 bases are TGTGCCAGCAGCTTAACTGGGCGAGACACCGGGGAGCTGTTTTTT. Translated, it gives CASSLTGRDTGELFF.

V usage is TRBV5-1 and J usage is TRBJ2-7; 14 nucleotides line up with TRBD2. The ends lost 5 bases at V and 0 bases at J; junction bases unmatched: 7. CDR3 size: 17 residues. Looked up from germline, CDR1 is SGHRS and CDR2 is YFSETQ. In DNA form, the CDR3 reads TGCGCCAGCAGTGCTGGACTAGCGGGGGGCCTCTCCTACGAGCAGTACTTC. Its translation is CASSAGLAGGLSYEQYF.

This clone was detected a few times. V and J are TRBV4-3 and TRBJ1-2, with 10 bases matching TRBD1. V shed 2 bases, J shed 7 bases, and the junction held 7 bases outside the gene matches. The CDR3 extends over 15 amino acids. Germline-derived CDR1 and CDR2 are LGHNA and YSLEER. The CDR3 DNA reads as TGCGCCAGCAGCCAAAGGACAGGGGGAGGCGGTGGCTACACCTTC. Its protein product is CASSQRTGGGGGYTF.

The V and J genes are TRBV19 and TRBJ1-2, with 7 bases matching TRBD1. Per the germline V gene, CDR1 is LNHDA and CDR2 is SQIVND (reference sequence). This CDR3 contains 17 residues. With V trimmed by 1 base and J by 4 bases, 12 bases remained unmatched. CDR3 amino acids: CASSIVPGTVTPYGYTF. As DNA, the CDR3 is TGTGCCAGTAGTATAGTCCCTGGGACAGTCACTCCCTATGGCTACACCTTC. Variable domain in full (rest from reference TRBV19 and TRBJ1-2): DGGITQSPKYLFRKEGQNVTLSCEQNLNHDAMYWYRQDPGQGLRLIYYSQIVNDFQKGDIAEGYSVSREKKESFPLTVTSAQKNPTAFYLCASSIVPGTVTPYGYTFGSGTRLTVV.

This clone came up a few times. This rearrangement joins TRBV5-1 to TRBJ2-1; 10 bases are a match to TRBD2. Germline V lookup: CDR1 SGHRS, CDR2 YFSETQ. The CDR3 runs 19 residues. Trimming at V came to 0 bases and at J to 0 bases, leaving 9 bases not matched to a gene. The CDR3 here is CASSLAWTSGQSSYNEQFF. The CDR3 coding sequence is TGCGCCAGCAGCTTGGCTTGGACTAGCGGTCAGAGCTCCTACAATGAGCAGTTCTTC.

CDR3 nucleotides: TGTGCCAGCAGCCCCCTGGCCCTCACCGGGGAGCTGTTTTTT. Its protein is CASSPLALTGELFF. The V call is TRBV7-9, the J call TRBJ2-2; D remains ambiguous. Germline V gives CDR1 SEHNR, CDR2 FQNEAQ (reference sequence). Between the trimmed V and J ends, which lost 5 bases and 4 bases, there was a span of 11 bases. The CDR3 totals 14 residues.

The chain is built from TRBV9 and TRBJ1-2; TRBD1 might be the D (5 bases). The CDR3 is 14 amino acids. CDR1 SGDLS and CDR2 YYNGEE come from the germline V gene. V was shortened by 0 bases and J by 5 bases, with 11 bases between the two germline ends. CDR3 sequence reads: CASSVGGTGYGYTF. The CDR3 DNA reads as TGTGCCAGCAGCGTAGGTGGCACAGGATATGGCTACACCTTC.

V is TRBV6-5 and J is TRBJ1-2, with D uncertain. V lost 5 bases and J lost 4, with 17 bases in between. The CDR3 is 15 amino acids. Germline loops: CDR1 MNHEY, CDR2 SVGAGI. The CDR3 DNA reads TGTGCCAGCAGTGCAACAGTGCAACCCCTCTATGGCTACACCTTC. Protein product: CASSATVQPLYGYTF.

The sample holds one count of this clone. This chain links TRBV4-1 with TRBJ1-1; maybe TRBD1 (6 bases). CDR1 and CDR2 from the germline V gene are MGHRA and YSYEKL. The CDR3 has 17 residues. V lost 0 bases, J lost 5 bases, and 19 bases lay in between. The CDR3 sequence: CASSQEDWTDAFTEAFF. The CDR3 region has the DNA TGCGCCAGCAGCCAAGAGGATTGGACAGACGCCTTTACTGAAGCTTTCTTT.

The rearrangement uses TRBV19 and TRBJ1-1; 9 nucleotides align to TRBD1. Germline lookup yields CDR1 LNHDA and CDR2 SQIVND (reference sequence). The CDR3 is 14 amino acids. Losses at the gene ends were 5 bases for V and 5 bases for J; bases not matched to a gene: 6. The CDR3 DNA reads as TGTGCCAGTAGTCCCACAGGGGGCTTTACTGAAGCTTTCTTT. Its protein product is CASSPTGGFTEAFF.

The chain links TRBV7-2 to TRBJ1-5, with 7 bases identical to TRBD1. The length of the CDR3 is 14 residues. The trim removed 5 bases at V and 4 bases at J, leaving 5 bases unmatched. Germline CDR1 is SGHTA and CDR2 is FQGNSA. CDR3 nucleotide sequence: TGTGCCAGCAGCACCCGACAGGGTAATCAGCCCCAGCATTTT. It encodes CASSTRQGNQPQHF.

On this clone itself: Compared with germline, one end of the junction differs, possibly owing to a read error. This chain joins TRBV5-1 and TRBJ2-6; unclear D gene. Per the germline V gene, CDR1 is SGHRS and CDR2 is YFSETQ. The CDR3 consists of 14 residues. DNA of the CDR3: TGCGCCAGCAGTTTGGACGGTGGGGCCAACGTCCTGACTTTC. This gives the protein CASSLDGGANVLTF.

This clone was observed a few times. The junction shows a germline mismatch at one end, possibly a read error. The rearrangement links TRBV7-7 to TRBJ2-1; the D gene is possibly TRBD1 (6 bases). The CDR3 runs to 15 residues. Germline V gene data show CDR1 as SSHAT and CDR2 as FNYEAQ (reference sequence). CDR3 bases: TGTGCTAGCAGCTCTTCCCCGACAGGCTACAATGAGCAGTTCTTC. It codes for CASSSSPTGYNEQFF. Using reference TRBV7-7 and TRBJ2-1 for the parts outside the CDR3, the full variable domain is GAGVSQSPRYKVTKRGQDVTLRCDPISSHATLYWYQQALGQGPEFLTYFNYEAQPDKSGLPSDRFSAERPEGSISTLTIQRTEQRDSAMYRCASSSSPTGYNEQFFGPGTRLTVL.